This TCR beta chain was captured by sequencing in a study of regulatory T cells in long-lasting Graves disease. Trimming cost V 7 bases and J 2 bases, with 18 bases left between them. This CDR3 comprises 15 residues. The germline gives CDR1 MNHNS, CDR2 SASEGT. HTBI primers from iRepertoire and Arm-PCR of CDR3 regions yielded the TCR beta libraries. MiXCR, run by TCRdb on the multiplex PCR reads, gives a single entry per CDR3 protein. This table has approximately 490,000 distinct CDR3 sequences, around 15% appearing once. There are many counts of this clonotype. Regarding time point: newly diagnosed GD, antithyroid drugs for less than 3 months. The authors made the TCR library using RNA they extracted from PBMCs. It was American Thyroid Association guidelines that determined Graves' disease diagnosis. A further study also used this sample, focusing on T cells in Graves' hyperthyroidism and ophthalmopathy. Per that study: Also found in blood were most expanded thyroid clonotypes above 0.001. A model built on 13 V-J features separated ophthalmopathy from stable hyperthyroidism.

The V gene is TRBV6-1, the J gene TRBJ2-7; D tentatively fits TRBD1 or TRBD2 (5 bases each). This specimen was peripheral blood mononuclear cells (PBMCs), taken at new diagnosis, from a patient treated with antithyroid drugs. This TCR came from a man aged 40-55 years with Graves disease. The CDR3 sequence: CASTDAGTVTYEQYF. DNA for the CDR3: TGTGCCAGCACCGACGCCGGGACGGTTACCTACGAGCAGTACTTC.